This T cell receptor (beta chain) stems from a study of blood T cell repertoires in COVID-19. At the level of the study: T cells, B-cell-depleted T cells, or PBMCs provided the cDNA or gDNA that served as material.

CDR3 length equals 18 residues. Germline V gene sequence: CDR1 MNHEY, CDR2 SMNVEV (reference sequence). The J segment lost 1 base and the V segment lost 8 bases, leaving 12 bases of the junction unmatched. Only in-frame clones appear in the TCRdb table, and some are missing; sequencing was by immunoSEQ multiplex PCR. The table lists 150,000 to 200,000 clones, around 89% of them singletons. The TCR originated in a middle-aged man with active or convalescent COVID-19. The chain recombines TRBV27 with TRBJ1-6; TRBD1 matches 9 bases. Source material: peripheral blood. CDR3 amino acids: CASSRGGQGRSYNSPLHF. For the CDR3, the DNA is TGTGCCAGCTCACGGGGGGGACAGGGTCGTTCCTATAATTCACCCCTCCACTTT.